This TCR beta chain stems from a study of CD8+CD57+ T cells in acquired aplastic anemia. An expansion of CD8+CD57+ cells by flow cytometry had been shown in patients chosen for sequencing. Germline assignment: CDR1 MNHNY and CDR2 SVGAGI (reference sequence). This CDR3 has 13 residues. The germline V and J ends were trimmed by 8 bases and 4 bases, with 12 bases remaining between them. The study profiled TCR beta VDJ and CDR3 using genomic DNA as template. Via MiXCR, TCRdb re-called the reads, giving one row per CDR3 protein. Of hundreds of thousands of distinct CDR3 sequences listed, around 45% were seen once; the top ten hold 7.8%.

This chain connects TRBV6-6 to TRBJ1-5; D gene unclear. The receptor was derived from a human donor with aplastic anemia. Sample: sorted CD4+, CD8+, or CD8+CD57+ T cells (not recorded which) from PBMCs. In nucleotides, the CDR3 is TGTGCCAGCTCCTCGGAAAGGAATCAGCCCCAGCATTTT. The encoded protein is CASSSERNQPQHF.